This T cell receptor beta chain was observed in a study of sequential checkpoint blockade in melanoma (dated by TCRdb to between 2018 and 2020). About the full investigation: Patients were randomized 1:1 to first-line nivolumab followed by ipilimumab (arm A) or ipilimumab followed by nivolumab (arm B). Maintenance nivolumab came after both trial sequences. DNA from about 90 melanoma tumor samples collected before treatment underwent TCRbeta immunosequencing. For approximately 20 patients, matched tumor biopsies were taken both before treatment and at week 13, after single-agent nivolumab (arm A) or ipilimumab (arm B). About 76% of the matched pre- and post-treatment tumor biopsy pairs came from the same lesion. Study-wide conclusions, independent of this receptor: Within-arm analyses of tumor T-cell fraction were limited by small sample sizes and reduced statistical power. Validation of the response-prediction model combining TCR metrics and mutation burden is needed in larger, independent patient cohorts. Tumor T-cell fraction and clonality were correlated with PD-L1 staining and CD8+ T-cell counts, but not with mutational load. In the nivolumab-first arm (arm A), an association was found between pretreatment tumor TIL clonality and response (P = .04). Achieving clinical benefit was about 30 times more likely for patients whose tumor T-cell fraction and clonality increased by week 13.

Sequences LNHNV (CDR1) and YYDKDF (CDR2) are obtained from the germline V gene (reference sequence). Including cysteine and phenylalanine, the CDR3 has 16 amino acids. Kept here is only the CDR3 DNA, which spans 48 bases and is read in frame from base 1. V drops 0 bases and J drops 5 bases, leaving 13 bases in between. The immunoSEQ Assay was used to immunosequence TCRbeta CDR3 regions from genomic DNA. Genomic DNA was amplified by bias-controlled multiplex PCR before high-throughput sequencing. The paper's data handling went like this. To quantify the absolute abundance of each unique TCRbeta CDR3 region, the sequences were collapsed and filtered. Clonality, defined as 1 minus Pielou's evenness, was calculated using productive rearrangements only. Tumor T-cell fraction was calculated by normalizing TCRbeta template counts to the amount of usable DNA, which was estimated from several housekeeping genes. A previously published method was used to identify clones with significantly greater frequencies in on-treatment samples than in baseline samples. Imported from immuneACCESS, the table was reduced by TCRdb to in-frame sequences with V and J called. These copies leave out some clones; in studies compared against another copy, an unresolved V gene accounts for under half, and the cause of the remainder is not known. From that table come the V and J calls and clone size; the DNA was used to work out D and trimming. The sample includes roughly 8,000 clones, with roughly 30% observed a single time. Less than 6.5% of the sample is taken by the ten largest.

This clone was seen a handful of times. The antigen it recognizes is unknown. Base qualities are missing; no much larger clone stands one base away. The treatment or condition tag for this specimen amounts to: randomized to nivolumab then ipilimumab (arm A) or the reverse (arm B). Prior DNA-damaging chemotherapy had not been received by any trial patient. Samples were obtained from patients with melanoma enrolled in CheckMate 064, a randomized, open-label phase II trial of sequential checkpoint blockade. Genomic DNA from formalin-fixed paraffin-embedded (FFPE) tissue samples served as the input for tumor TCR sequencing.

The chain joins TRBV15 to TRBJ2-2; the D call is tentative, TRBD1 or TRBD2, as each matches 5 bases. The TCR originated in a human donor with melanoma. Sequences were derived from tumor tissue (inferred from file names), sampled from a patient given nivolumab and ipilimumab in sequence. The DNA sequence is as follows: TGTGCCACCAGCAGAGATGGCACAGGCGGGACCGGGGAGCTGTTTTTT. This gives the protein CATSRDGTGGTGELFF.